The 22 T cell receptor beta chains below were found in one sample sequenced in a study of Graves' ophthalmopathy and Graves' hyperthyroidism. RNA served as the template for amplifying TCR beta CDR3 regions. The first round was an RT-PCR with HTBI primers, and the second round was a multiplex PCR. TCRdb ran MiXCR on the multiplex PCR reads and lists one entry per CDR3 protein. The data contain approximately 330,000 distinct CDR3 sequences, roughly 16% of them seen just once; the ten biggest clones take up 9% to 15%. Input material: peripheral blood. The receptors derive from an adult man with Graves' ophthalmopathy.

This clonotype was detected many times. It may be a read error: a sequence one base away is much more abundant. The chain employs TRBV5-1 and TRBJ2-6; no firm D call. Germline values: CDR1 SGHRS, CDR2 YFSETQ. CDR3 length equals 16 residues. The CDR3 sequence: CASGLLQASGANVLTF. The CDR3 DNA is TGCGCCAGCGGCTTACTTCAAGCCTCTGGGGCCAACGTCCTGACTTTC.

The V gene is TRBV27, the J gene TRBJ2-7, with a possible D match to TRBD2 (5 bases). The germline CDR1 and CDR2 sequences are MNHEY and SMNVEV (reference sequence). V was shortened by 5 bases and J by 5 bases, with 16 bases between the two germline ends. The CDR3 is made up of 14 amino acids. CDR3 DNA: TGTGCCAGCAGTCCCACGCTGGGAGCGAACGAGCAGTACTTC. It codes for CASSPTLGANEQYF.

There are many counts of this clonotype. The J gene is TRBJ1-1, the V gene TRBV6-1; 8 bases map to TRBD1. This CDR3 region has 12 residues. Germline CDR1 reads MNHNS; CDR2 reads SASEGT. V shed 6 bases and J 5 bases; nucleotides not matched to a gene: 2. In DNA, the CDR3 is TGTGCCAGCAGGACAGGGGCGACTGAAGCTTTCTTT. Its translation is CASRTGATEAFF.

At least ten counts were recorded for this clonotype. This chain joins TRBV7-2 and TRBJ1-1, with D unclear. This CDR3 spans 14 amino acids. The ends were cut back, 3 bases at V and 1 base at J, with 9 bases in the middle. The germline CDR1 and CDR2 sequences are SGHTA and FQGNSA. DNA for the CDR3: TGTGCCAGCAGCTTTCTAGGGAGGAACACTGAAGCTTTCTTT. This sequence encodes CASSFLGRNTEAFF.

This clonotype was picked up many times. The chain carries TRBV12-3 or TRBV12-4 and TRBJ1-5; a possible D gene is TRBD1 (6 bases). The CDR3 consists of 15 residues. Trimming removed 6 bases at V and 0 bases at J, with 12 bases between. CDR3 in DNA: TGTGCCAGCAGCCGTCACAGGGTTAGCAATCAGCCCCAGCATTTT. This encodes CASSRHRVSNQPQHF.

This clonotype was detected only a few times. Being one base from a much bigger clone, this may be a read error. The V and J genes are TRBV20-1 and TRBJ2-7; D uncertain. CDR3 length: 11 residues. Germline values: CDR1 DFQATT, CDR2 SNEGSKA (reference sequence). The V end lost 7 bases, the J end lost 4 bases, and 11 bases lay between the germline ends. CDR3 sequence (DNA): TGCAGTGACCCGGGTCCTTACGAGCAGTACTTC. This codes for CSDPGPYEQYF.

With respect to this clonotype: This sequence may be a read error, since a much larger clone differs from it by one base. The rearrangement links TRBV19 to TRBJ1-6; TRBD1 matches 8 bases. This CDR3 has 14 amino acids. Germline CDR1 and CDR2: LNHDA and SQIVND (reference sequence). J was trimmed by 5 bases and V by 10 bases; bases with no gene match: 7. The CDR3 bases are TGTGCCACTCGGGACAGGCGGGATAATTCACCCCTCCACTTT. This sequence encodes CATRDRRDNSPLHF.

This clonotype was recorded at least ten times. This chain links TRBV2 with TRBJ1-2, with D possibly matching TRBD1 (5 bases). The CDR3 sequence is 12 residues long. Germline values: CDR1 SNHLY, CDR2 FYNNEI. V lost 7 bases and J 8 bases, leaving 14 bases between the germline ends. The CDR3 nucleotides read TGTGCCAGCACCAGGGACGGCGGGGGCTACACCTTC. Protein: CASTRDGGGYTF.

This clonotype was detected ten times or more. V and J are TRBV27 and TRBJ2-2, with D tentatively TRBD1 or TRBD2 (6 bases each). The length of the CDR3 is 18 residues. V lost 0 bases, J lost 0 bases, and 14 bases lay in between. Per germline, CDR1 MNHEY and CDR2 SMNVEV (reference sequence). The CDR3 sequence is CASSLSSGAGANTGELFF. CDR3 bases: TGTGCCAGCAGTTTATCTTCGGGGGCGGGCGCGAACACCGGGGAGCTGTTTTTT.

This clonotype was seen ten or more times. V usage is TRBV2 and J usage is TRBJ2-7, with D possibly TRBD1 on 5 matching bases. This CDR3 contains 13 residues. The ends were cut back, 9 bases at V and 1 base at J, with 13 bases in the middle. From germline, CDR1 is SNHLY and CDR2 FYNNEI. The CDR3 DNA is TGTGCCAGGGCAGGGTCCCCGTCCTACGAGCAGTACTTC. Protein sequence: CARAGSPSYEQYF.

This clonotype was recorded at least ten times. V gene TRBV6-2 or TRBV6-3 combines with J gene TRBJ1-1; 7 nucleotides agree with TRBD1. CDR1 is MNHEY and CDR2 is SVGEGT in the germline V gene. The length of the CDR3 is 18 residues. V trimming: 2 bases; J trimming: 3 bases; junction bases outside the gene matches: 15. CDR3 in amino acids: CASSYPILQGVFYTEAFF. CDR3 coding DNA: TGTGCCAGCAGTTACCCGATCCTTCAGGGGGTGTTTTACACTGAAGCTTTCTTT.

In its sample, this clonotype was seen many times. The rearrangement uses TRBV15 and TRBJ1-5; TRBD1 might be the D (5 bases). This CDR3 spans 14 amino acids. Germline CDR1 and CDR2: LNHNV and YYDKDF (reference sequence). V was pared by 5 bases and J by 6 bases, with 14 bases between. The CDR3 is CATSGFRGLQPQHF. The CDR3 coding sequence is TGTGCCACCAGCGGCTTTAGGGGCCTTCAGCCCCAGCATTTT. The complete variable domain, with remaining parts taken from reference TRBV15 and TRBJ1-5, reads DAMVIQNPRYQVTQFGKPVTLSCSQTLNHNVMYWYQQKSSQAPKLLFHYYDKDFNNEADTPDNFQSRRPNTSFCFLDIRSPGLGDTAMYLCATSGFRGLQPQHFGDGTRLSIL.

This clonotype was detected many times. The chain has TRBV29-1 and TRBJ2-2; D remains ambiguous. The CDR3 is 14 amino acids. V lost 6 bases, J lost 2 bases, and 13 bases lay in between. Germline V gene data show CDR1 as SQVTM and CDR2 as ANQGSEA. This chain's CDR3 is CSVGYRANTGELFF. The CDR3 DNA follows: TGCAGCGTCGGCTACCGGGCCAACACCGGGGAGCTGTTTTTT.

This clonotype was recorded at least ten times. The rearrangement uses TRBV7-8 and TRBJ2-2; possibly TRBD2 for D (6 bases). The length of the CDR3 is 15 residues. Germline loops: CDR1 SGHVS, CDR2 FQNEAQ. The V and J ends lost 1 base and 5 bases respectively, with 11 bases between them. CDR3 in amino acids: CASSLDSTSTGELFF. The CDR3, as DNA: TGTGCCAGCAGCTTAGACTCGACTAGTACCGGGGAGCTGTTTTTT.

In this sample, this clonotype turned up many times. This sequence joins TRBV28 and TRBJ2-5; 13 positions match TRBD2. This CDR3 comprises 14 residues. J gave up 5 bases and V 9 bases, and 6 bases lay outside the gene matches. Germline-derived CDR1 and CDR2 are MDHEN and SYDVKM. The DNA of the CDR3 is TGTGCCAGTGGGACTAGCGGGGTTCCGGAGACCCAGTACTTC. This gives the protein CASGTSGVPETQYF. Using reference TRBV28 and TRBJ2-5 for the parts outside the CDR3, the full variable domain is DVKVTQSSRYLVKRTGEKVFLECVQDMDHENMFWYRQDPGLGLRLIYFSYDVKMKEKGDIPEGYSVSREKKERFSLILESASTNQTSMYLCASGTSGVPETQYFGPGTRLLVL.

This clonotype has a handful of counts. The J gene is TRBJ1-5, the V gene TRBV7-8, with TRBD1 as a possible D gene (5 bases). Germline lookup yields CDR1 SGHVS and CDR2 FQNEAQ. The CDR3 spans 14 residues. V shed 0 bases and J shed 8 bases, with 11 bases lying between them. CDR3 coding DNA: TGTGCCAGCAGCTTAGCGCTCGGGGGAGAGCCCCAGCATTTT. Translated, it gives CASSLALGGEPQHF.

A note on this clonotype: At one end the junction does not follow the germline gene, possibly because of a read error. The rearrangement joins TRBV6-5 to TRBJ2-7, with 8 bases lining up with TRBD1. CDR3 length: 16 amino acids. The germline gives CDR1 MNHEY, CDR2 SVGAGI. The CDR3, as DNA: TGTGCCAGCAGTTACTCGATCGGACAGGGAGTGCAGGAGCAGCACTTC. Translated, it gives CASSYSIGQGVQEQHF.

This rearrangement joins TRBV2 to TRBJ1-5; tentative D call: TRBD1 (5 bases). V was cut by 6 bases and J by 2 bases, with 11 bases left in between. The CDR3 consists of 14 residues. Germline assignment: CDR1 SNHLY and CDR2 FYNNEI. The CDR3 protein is CASRVQGGNQPQHF. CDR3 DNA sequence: TGTGCCAGCAGGGTCCAGGGTGGCAATCAGCCCCAGCATTTT. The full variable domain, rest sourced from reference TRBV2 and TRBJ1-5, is EPEVTQTPSHQVTQMGQEVILRCVPISNHLYFYWYRQILGQKVEFLVSFYNNEISEKSEIFDDQFSVERPDGSNFTLKIRSTKLEDSAMYFCASRVQGGNQPQHFGDGTRLSIL.

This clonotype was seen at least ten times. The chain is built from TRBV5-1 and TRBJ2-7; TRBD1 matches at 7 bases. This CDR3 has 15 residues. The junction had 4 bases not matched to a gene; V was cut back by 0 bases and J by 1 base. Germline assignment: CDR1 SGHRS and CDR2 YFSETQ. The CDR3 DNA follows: TGCGCCAGCAGCTTGGAATCAGGGGGATCCTACGAGCAGTACTTC. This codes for CASSLESGGSYEQYF.

The CDR3 DNA follows: TGTGCCAGCAGTTGGACAGCTTCTGGTTACGAGCAGTACTTC. Protein sequence: CASSWTASGYEQYF. This chain joins TRBV12-3 or TRBV12-4 and TRBJ2-7, with D perhaps matching TRBD1 (6 bases). There are 14 residues in the CDR3. V lost 4 bases to trimming and J lost 4 bases, with 14 bases between them.

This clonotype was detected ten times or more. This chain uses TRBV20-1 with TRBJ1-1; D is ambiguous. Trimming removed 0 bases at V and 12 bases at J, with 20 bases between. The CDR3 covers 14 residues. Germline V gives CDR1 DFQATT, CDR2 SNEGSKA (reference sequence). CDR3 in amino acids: CSARDPSGIRMTFF. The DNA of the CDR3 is TGCAGTGCTAGAGATCCCTCGGGGATTCGAATGACTTTCTTT.

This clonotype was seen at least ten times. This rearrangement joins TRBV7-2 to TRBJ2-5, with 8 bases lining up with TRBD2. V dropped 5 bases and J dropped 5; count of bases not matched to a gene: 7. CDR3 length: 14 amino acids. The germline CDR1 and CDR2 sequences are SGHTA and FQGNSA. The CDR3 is CASSQGLARETQYF. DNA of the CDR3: TGTGCCAGCAGCCAAGGACTAGCAAGGGAGACCCAGTACTTC. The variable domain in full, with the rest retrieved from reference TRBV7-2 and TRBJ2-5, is GAGVSQSPSNKVTEKGKDVELRCDPISGHTALYWYRQSLGQGLEFLIYFQGNSAPDKSGLPSDRFSAERTGGSVSTLTIQRTQQEDSAVYLCASSQGLARETQYFGPGTRLLVL.